Each of the 4 T cell receptor beta chains below was sequenced from the same sample in a study of blood T cell repertoires in COVID-19. Sequencing was performed with immunoSEQ multiplex PCR; in TCRdb, only in-frame clones are kept and a portion is missing. The sample holds around 170,000 clones, approximately 88% seen once. Sequenced input: peripheral blood. The source is a woman aged 25 to 39 with acute or convalescent COVID-19.

V gene TRBV30 combines with J gene TRBJ1-2; D unresolved. Germline-derived CDR1 and CDR2 are GTSNPN and SVGIG (reference sequence). CDR3 length equals 14 residues. V lost 7 bases and J lost 8, with 23 bases in between. The CDR3 protein is CAYGGEEDIGGYTF. The CDR3 DNA reads TGTGCCTATGGTGGCGAGGAAGATATAGGCGGCTACACCTTC.

The chain carries TRBV2 and TRBJ1-2, with 9 bases fitting TRBD1. Germline V gives CDR1 SNHLY, CDR2 FYNNEI. The CDR3 is 15 amino acids. Losses at the gene ends were 5 bases for V and 7 bases for J; bases not matched to a gene: 11. This chain's CDR3 is CASSLWTGEVRGYTF. The CDR3, as DNA: TGTGCCAGCAGTCTCTGGACAGGGGAGGTGCGTGGCTACACCTTC.

The sample holds one count of this clone. The gene calls are TRBV11-2 and TRBJ2-2, with D unclear. This CDR3 is 14 amino acids long. V dropped 5 bases and J dropped 3 bases, with 10 bases sitting between them. CDR1 is SGHAT and CDR2 is FQNNGV in the germline V gene. The CDR3 coding sequence is TGTGCCAGCAGCCCCCCTCTCGACACCGGGGAGCTGTTTTTT. Its translation: CASSPPLDTGELFF. The full variable domain, completed using reference TRBV11-2 and TRBJ2-2, is EAGVAQSPRYKIIEKRQSVAFWCNPISGHATLYWYQQILGQGPKLLIQFQNNGVVDDSQLPKDRFSAERLKGVDSTLKIQPAKLEDSAVYLCASSPPLDTGELFFGEGSRLTVL.

This rearrangement joins TRBV18 to TRBJ2-1, with 8 positions matching TRBD2. This CDR3 contains 14 residues. Germline V gene data show CDR1 as KGHSH and CDR2 as LQKENI. V dropped 6 bases and J dropped 1; count of bases not matched to a gene: 2. CDR3 nucleotide sequence: TGTGCCAGCTCCCGGGAGGGATCCTACAATGAGCAGTTCTTC. Translation: CASSREGSYNEQFF.